The rows below give T cell receptor beta chains drawn from one sample of a study of cytomegalovirus exposure and HLA in healthy donors. Assay used: immunoSEQ multiplex PCR; TCRdb lists only in-frame clones, some missing. The data hold 70,000 to 75,000 clones, with 94% observed a single time. The sample consisted of PBMCs. These receptors originate from a woman between 18 and 29 years old in good health and CMV-seropositive. Each CDR3 is given with its conserved first and last residue. The D gene is left open where the match is weak.

v_gene,j_gene,d_gene,CDR3aa
TRBV9,TRBJ2-3,TRBD2,CASSPTGGLASDTQYF
TRBV5-1,TRBJ2-1,-,CASSPRVAGGSGEQFF
TRBV18,TRBJ1-5,-,CASSPPGTINQPQHF
TRBV6-1,TRBJ1-1,-,CASSATVNTEAFF
TRBV6-1,TRBJ1-2,TRBD1,CASSEVATGNYGYTF
TRBV10-3,TRBJ1-2,-,CAISESSSRNSYGYTF
TRBV6-1,TRBJ2-1,-,CASKPGRTYNEQFF
TRBV5-1,TRBJ2-2,-,CASSNQGAAGELFF
TRBV18,TRBJ2-2,-,CASSPMGRGELFF
TRBV5-1,TRBJ1-2,TRBD1,CASSGGQFNYGYTF
TRBV5-1,TRBJ1-1,-,CASSEPGRGPTEAFF
TRBV7-6,TRBJ1-4,-,CASSPLGGEEKLFF
TRBV27,TRBJ2-1,-,CASSPGMEGPNEQFF
TRBV27,TRBJ2-1,TRBD2,CASTFSGSYNEQFF
TRBV5-6,TRBJ2-3,TRBD2,CASSATSGGAGTQYF
TRBV5-8,TRBJ2-5,TRBD2,CASSLGASGGALQETQYF
TRBV30,TRBJ2-5,TRBD2,CAWSVRGGGTTRAAQYF
TRBV11-3,TRBJ2-7,-,CASSLTGQGDHEQYF
TRBV6-1,TRBJ2-3,-,CASSDDAEDTQYF
TRBV11-2,TRBJ2-1,-,CASSPINRDWVAEQFF
TRBV6-5,TRBJ1-1,TRBD1,CASSYRTGTEAFF
TRBV7-9,TRBJ1-1,-,CASSRDGSTEAFF
TRBV2,TRBJ2-5,TRBD2,CASKLGLALETQYF
TRBV19,TRBJ2-5,-,CASSISGGEETQYF
TRBV30,TRBJ1-1,-,CAWSSGRNTEAFF
TRBV5-1,TRBJ2-1,TRBD1,CASSLTGASYNEQFF
TRBV19,TRBJ1-2,-,CASTFNTGGGYTF
TRBV27,TRBJ1-4,-,CASSPRGGWDEKLFF
TRBV28,TRBJ1-6,TRBD1,CASRSGGGQSNSPLHF
TRBV18,TRBJ2-5,TRBD1,CASSPRGQTWETQYF
TRBV21-1,TRBJ1-1,-,CASSKAVVGGTEAFF
TRBV9,TRBJ2-7,-,CASSVDAGPSYEQYF
TRBV4-1,TRBJ2-7,-,CASSQEGQGTYEQYF
TRBV15,TRBJ1-1,-,CATSRPNRIGAFF
TRBV7-7,TRBJ2-5,TRBD1,CASSLGDRASETQYF
TRBV4-3,TRBJ2-5,-,CASSQEGTALETQYF
TRBV7-8,TRBJ2-3,TRBD2,CASSLVTGRVGTDTQYF
TRBV5-1,TRBJ2-7,TRBD2,CASSLVGGDEQYF
TRBV27,TRBJ2-3,-,CASVSSVGDFTDTQYF
TRBV13,TRBJ2-1,TRBD1,CASSFRGQGATEQFF
TRBV6-1,TRBJ2-2,TRBD1,CASSVFGTGRIGNTGELFF
TRBV19,TRBJ1-2,-,CASSVTGFYGYTF
TRBV7-9,TRBJ1-4,TRBD1,CASSQTGGAANEKLFF
TRBV7-9,TRBJ2-3,TRBD2,CASSAGTSGGHTDTQYF
TRBV13,TRBJ2-2,-,CASSAENRAANTGELFF
TRBV6-5,TRBJ1-1,TRBD1,CASSTGVTEAFF
TRBV30,TRBJ2-3,TRBD1,CAWSVGTGGTDTQYF
TRBV5-4,TRBJ2-3,TRBD2,CASSLDGGAKDTQYF
TRBV6-4,TRBJ2-3,TRBD2,CASSILAGGSDTQYF
TRBV7-2,TRBJ2-1,-,CASSQSRYEQFF